The present entry profiles one TCR beta chain with its context. What this receptor recognizes is not known. No base qualities exist here, and no much larger clone lies one base off it. The collaborating institutions used their own protocols to collect whole blood in K2EDTA tubes. For TCRbeta analysis, collaborators shipped samples in one of three forms: frozen whole blood, isolated PBMCs, or DNA extracted from either of those sample types. This sample is part of a study of blood T cell repertoires in COVID-19 (dated by TCRdb to the early 2020s). For the study in its entirety: Collaborator samples came from the United States, Italy and Spain and covered acute and convalescent phases of COVID-19. The prospective study material was composed of cDNA or gDNA derived from T cells, B-cell-depleted T cells, or PBMCs. Subjects who had been exposed to COVID-19, were actively infected with it, or had recovered from it provided the deeply sampled blood TCRbeta repertoires that made up the dataset. The repertoires were released in a freely available public database meant as a resource for research on the immune response to SARS-CoV-2. Samples came from the ongoing ImmuneRACE study (first 160 participants) plus 1,254 subjects from 6 global collaborators. A de-identified subject ID, COVID-19 status, age in years and sex were almost always included in the sample metadata. Where available, HLA class I and class II types were taken from metadata supplied by the sample provider and were not determined by assay-based typing.

Broader findings and caveats from the paper: The amount of clinical and demographic metadata varied by source and participant and was provided uncurated.

The immunoSEQ Assay, a bias-controlled multiplex PCR, was used to amplify TCRbeta CDR3 regions from genomic DNA. The source study handled its data this way. The number of nucleated cells in each sample was estimated by amplification of reference gene primers within the assay. To quantify the absolute abundance of each unique TCRbeta CDR3 rearrangement, sequence reads were collapsed and filtered. For each sample, productive Simpson clonality was calculated by taking the square root of Simpson's diversity index across productive rearrangements. Imported from immuneACCESS, the table was reduced by TCRdb to in-frame sequences with V and J called. These copies leave out some clones; in studies compared against another copy, an unresolved V gene accounts for under half, and the cause of the remainder is not known. Clone size and V and J calls were adopted from that table, with D and trimming inferred from the DNA. This sample comprises a few hundred thousand clones, roughly four fifths of them detected only once. Less than 8% of the sample rests with the top ten.

Trimming takes 0 bases off V and 0 bases off J; junction bases not matched to a gene: 3. From the cysteine up to the phenylalanine, the CDR3 has a length of 16 residues. CDR3 DNA only is kept here, 48 bases in frame from base 1. Per the germline V gene, SGHRS is the CDR1 and YFSETQ is the CDR2. Sequencing was performed on peripheral blood. The clonotype comes from a woman aged 45-60 years with acute or convalescent COVID-19. The sequence is built from TRBV5-1 and TRBJ1-1; 9 junctional bases match TRBD1. The DNA is as follows: TGCGCCAGCAGCTTGGGACAGGGGGTGTTGAACACTGAAGCTTTCTTT. It is translated as CASSLGQGVLNTEAFF.